This TCR beta chain is drawn from a study of cytomegalovirus exposure and HLA in healthy donors. Whole-study context: From about 179 million T cells, an earlier analysis saw approximately 120 million unique TCR beta sequences.

It was with 60 Vbeta and 13 Jbeta primers that the PCR ran. In the source study's methods: It was a later analysis that counted tens of millions of unique TCR beta chains, of which 9.5 million to 14 million were shared. The assay was immunoSEQ multiplex PCR, and TCRdb's table has in-frame clones only and misses some. The V and J calls and the clone size are those of that table, but D and trimming were determined from the DNA. The sample records about 190,000 clones, approximately 83% being singletons. Per the germline V gene, CDR1 is KGHSH and CDR2 is LQKENI. Trimming removed 4 bases at V and 0 bases at J, with 7 bases between. The CDR3 is made up of 14 amino acids. Study-level results: In a later analysis, parvovirus B19, influenza, CMV and Epstein-Barr virus appeared linked to several top co-occurrence clusters. Most likely, a cluster of highly shared sequence variants arose as a sequencing artifact.

Regarding this clone: Its antigen is unknown.

The specimen was PBMCs. The TCR originated in a boy aged 2 to 9 in good health and CMV-seronegative. J is TRBJ1-3 and V is TRBV18; D gene unclear. CDR3 loop: CASSLGDSGNTIYF. CDR3 bases: TGTGCCAGCTCACTCGGGGACTCTGGAAACACCATATATTTT.